The 5 T cell receptor beta chains below all came from one sample that was sequenced in a study of cytomegalovirus exposure and HLA in healthy donors. Both 60 Vbeta primers and 13 Jbeta primers went into the PCR. The data were produced by immunoSEQ multiplex PCR, yet TCRdb's version contains in-frame clones alone and is incomplete. The table has approximately 130,000 clones, roughly 71% seen once. Source material: PBMCs. The receptors shown here come from a woman in her forties in good health and CMV-seropositive.

The sample holds one count of this clone. V gene TRBV23-1 combines with J gene TRBJ1-5; 8 nucleotides align to TRBD1. TRBV23-1 is sorted into the ORF group, with uncertain function. CDR3 size: 17 residues. Trimming at V came to 4 bases and at J to 5 bases, leaving 13 bases not matched to a gene. Written as DNA, the CDR3 is TGCGCCAGCAGTCGGACAGGGAAGTGTATGGGGCATCAGCCCCAGCATTTT. Encoded protein: CASSRTGKCMGHQPQHF.

The V call is TRBV19, the J call TRBJ1-5, with D uncertain. Germline V gene sequence: CDR1 LNHDA, CDR2 SQIVND (reference sequence). The CDR3 has 14 residues. V lost 7 bases to trimming and J lost 0 bases, with 10 bases between them. The chain's CDR3 is CASTPSGSNQPQHF. CDR3 DNA sequence: TGTGCCAGTACACCCAGTGGTAGCAATCAGCCCCAGCATTTT.

The rearrangement joins TRBV20-1 to TRBJ2-3, with D uncertain. V was pared by 5 bases and J by 6 bases, with 9 bases between. CDR1 is DFQATT and CDR2 is SNEGSKA in the germline V gene (reference sequence). The length of the CDR3 is 11 residues. Here the CDR3 DNA reads TGCAGTGCTCCGGGTGTGGATACGCAGTATTTT. Translated, it gives CSAPGVDTQYF.

V and J are TRBV27 and TRBJ1-4, with 11 positions matching TRBD1. The CDR3 runs 20 residues. The junction had 15 bases not matched to a gene; V was cut back by 4 bases and J by 2 bases. Looked up from germline, CDR1 is MNHEY and CDR2 is SMNVEV (reference sequence). The CDR3 DNA is TGTGCCAGCAGTTCCCGTTTTGGGACAGGGGGTGTGGGTACTAATGAAAAACTGTTTTTT. Translation gives CASSSRFGTGGVGTNEKLFF.

This chain uses TRBV29-1 with TRBJ2-2, with D hard to call. The CDR3 length is 13 residues. The V gene's germline CDR1 is SQVTM and CDR2 ANQGSEA. The V end was cut by 4 bases, the J end by 7 bases, with 13 bases between. As DNA, the CDR3 is TGCAGCGTTGTCGCCTCTCCGGGCGGGGAGCTGTTTTTT. Protein sequence: CSVVASPGGELFF.